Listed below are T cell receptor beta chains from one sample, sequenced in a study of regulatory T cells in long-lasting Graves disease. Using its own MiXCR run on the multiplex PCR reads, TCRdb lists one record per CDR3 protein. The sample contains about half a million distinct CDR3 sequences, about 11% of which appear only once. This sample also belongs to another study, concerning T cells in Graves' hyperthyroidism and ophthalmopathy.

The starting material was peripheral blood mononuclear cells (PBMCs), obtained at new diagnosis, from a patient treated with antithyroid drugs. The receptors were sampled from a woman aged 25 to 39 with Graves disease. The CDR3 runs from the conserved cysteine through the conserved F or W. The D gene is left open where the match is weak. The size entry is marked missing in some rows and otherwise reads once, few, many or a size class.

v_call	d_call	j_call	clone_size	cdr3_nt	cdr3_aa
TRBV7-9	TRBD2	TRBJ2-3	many	TGTGCCAGCAGCACCCCGGGACTAGCGGAAAATACGCAGTATTTT	CASSTPGLAENTQYF
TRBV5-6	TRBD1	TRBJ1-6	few	TGTGCCAGCAGCCAAACCTGGGGACAGACACCCCTCCACTTT	CASSQTWGQTPLHF
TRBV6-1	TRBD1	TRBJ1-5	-	TGTGCCAGCGCCTCCTACAGGGGTAGCAATCAGCCCCAGCATTTT	CASASYRGSNQPQHF
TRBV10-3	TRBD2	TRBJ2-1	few	TGTGCCATCAGTGGGTTGAGCGGGAGTTATAATGAGCAGTTCTTC	CAISGLSGSYNEQFF
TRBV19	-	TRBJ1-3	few	TGTGCCAGTAGTACACGGGATTTGACTGGAAACACCATATATTTT	CASSTRDLTGNTIYF
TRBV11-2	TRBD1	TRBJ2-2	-	TGTGCCAGCAGTTATTACAGGGGGTCCGGGGAGCTGTTTTTT	CASSYYRGSGELFF
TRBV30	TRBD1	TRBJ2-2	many	TGTGCCTGGAGTCGGGACAGGGTGAGGGCGAGGACCGGGGAGCTGTTTTTT	CAWSRDRVRARTGELFF
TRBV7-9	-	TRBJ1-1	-	TGTGCCAGCAGCTTAGATGGCTTCTTAGGGAACACTGAAGCTTTCTTT	CASSLDGFLGNTEAFF
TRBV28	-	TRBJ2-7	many	TGTGCCAGCAGTGAGACTTTCCCCTACGAGCAGTACTTC	CASSETFPYEQYF
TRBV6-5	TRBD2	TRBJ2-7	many	TGTGCCAGCAGTTACTCTTGGGGGGGCGAGCAGTACTTC	CASSYSWGGEQYF
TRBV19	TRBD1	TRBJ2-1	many	TGTGCCAGTAGTGCCCGGGACAGGGAGTTCAATGAGCAGTTCTTC	CASSARDREFNEQFF
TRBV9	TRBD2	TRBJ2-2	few	TGTGCCAGCAGCGCAGTATCTGGCGAGGGCATGGCGGGAGTGGTCACCGGGGAGCTGTTTTTT	CASSAVSGEGMAGVVTGELFF
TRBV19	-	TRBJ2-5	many	TGTGCCAGTAAACAGGGATCGTACCAAGAGACCCAGTACTTC	CASKQGSYQETQYF
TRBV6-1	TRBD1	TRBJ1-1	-	TGTGCCAGCAGTCAGAGACAGGGGAACGGTACGCACCCGAACACTGAAGCTTTCTTT	CASSQRQGNGTHPNTEAFF
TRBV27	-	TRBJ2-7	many	TGTGCCAGCAGTTCGCGGGCCTTTAATTACGAGCAGTACTTC	CASSSRAFNYEQYF
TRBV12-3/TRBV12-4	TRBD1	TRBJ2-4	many	TGTGCCAGCAGTCATCCGGGACAGATACTAGCCAAAAACATTCAGTACTTC	CASSHPGQILAKNIQYF
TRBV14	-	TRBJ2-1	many	TGTGCCAGCAGCCAAGGGGATGGACTGGGCTCCTACAATGAGCAGTTCTTC	CASSQGDGLGSYNEQFF
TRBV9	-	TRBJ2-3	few	TGTGCCAGCAGCCCAGGAGGGGTCGACACAGATACGCAGTATTTT	CASSPGGVDTDTQYF
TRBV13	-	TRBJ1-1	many	TGTGCCAGCAGCTTGGAAGGTCCACCAGGGGAGGACACTGAAGCTTTCTTT	CASSLEGPPGEDTEAFF
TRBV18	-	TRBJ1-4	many	TGTGCCAGCTCACCACCGGACCCTAGGGGTGAAAAACTGTTTTTT	CASSPPDPRGEKLFF
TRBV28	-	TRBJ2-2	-	TGTGCCAGCAGCCGAGGGGGAATGAGCACCGGGGAGCTGTTTTTT	CASSRGGMSTGELFF
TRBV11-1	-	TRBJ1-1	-	TGTGCCAGCAGCCTGACCAGGACGCCGGACACTGAAGCTTTCTTT	CASSLTRTPDTEAFF
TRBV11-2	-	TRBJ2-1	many	TGTGCCAGCAGCTTAGTTTACGGGCAGTTCTTC	CASSLVYGQFF
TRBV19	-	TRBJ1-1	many	TGTGCCAGTAGTATACCGGGTGGTGTGGACACTGAAGCTTTCTTT	CASSIPGGVDTEAFF
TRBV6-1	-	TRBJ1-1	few	TGTGCCATAAAGGGACGGGGGAGCACTGAAGCTTTCTTT	CAIKGRGSTEAFF
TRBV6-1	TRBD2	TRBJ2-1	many	TGTGCCAGCAGTGAATTTGTGGTTGTCTCCTTCCTAGCGGGAGGTCTCGCTGAGCAGTTCTTC	CASSEFVVVSFLAGGLAEQFF
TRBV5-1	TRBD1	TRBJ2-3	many	TGCGCCAGCAGCTCCGGGACAGGTACAGATACGCAGTATTTT	CASSSGTGTDTQYF
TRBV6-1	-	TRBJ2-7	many	TGTGCCAGCAGTGTTGTTGGTAGCTCTGACGAGCAGTACTTC	CASSVVGSSDEQYF
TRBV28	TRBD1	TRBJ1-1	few	TGTGCCAGCAGTCTCCGACAGGGCCCAGCTTTCTTT	CASSLRQGPAFF
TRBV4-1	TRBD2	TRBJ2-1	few	TGCGCCAGCAGGGACACTAGCGGGAGGGCCTACAATGAGCAGTTCTTC	CASRDTSGRAYNEQFF
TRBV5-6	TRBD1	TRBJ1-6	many	TGTGCCAGCAGCTGGACAGGGGACCACCTCTCCTATAATTCACCCCTCCACTTT	CASSWTGDHLSYNSPLHF
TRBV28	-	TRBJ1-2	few	TGTGCCAGCAGCCTCACCATGAACTATGGCTACACCTTC	CASSLTMNYGYTF
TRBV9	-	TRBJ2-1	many	TGTGCCAGCAGCGTAATGGGGACTCCTTACAATGAGCAGTTCTTC	CASSVMGTPYNEQFF
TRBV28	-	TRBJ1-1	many	TGTGCCAGCAGTTTATCCCGACAAGCTTTCTTT	CASSLSRQAFF
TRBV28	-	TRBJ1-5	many	TGTGCCAGCAGTCGAGAGGGGGAAGGCAATCAGCCCCAGCATTTT	CASSREGEGNQPQHF
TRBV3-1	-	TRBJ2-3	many	TGTGCCAGCAGCCCTGGGACTTATCCAGATACGCAGTATTTT	CASSPGTYPDTQYF
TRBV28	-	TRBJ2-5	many	TGTGCCAGCAGTCCCCTAGGTCCAGGGATGGGAGAGACCCAGTACTTC	CASSPLGPGMGETQYF
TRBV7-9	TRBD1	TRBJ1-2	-	TGTGCCAGCAGCTTACCGACAGGGGAGGGCTACACCTTC	CASSLPTGEGYTF
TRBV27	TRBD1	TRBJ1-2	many	TGTGCCAGCAGCACAGGGGGCGTTCTTTATGGCTACACCTTC	CASSTGGVLYGYTF
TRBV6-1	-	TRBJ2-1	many	TGTGCCAGTATGGACGGCCGTAACAATGAGCAGTTCTTC	CASMDGRNNEQFF
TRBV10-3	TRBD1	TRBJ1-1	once	TGTGCCATCAGTGGACAGGGGGTGGTCATTAGGGACACTGAAGCTTTCTTT	CAISGQGVVIRDTEAFF
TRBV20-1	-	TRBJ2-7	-	TGCAGTGCCCTCCGGGACCACTCCTACGAGCAGTACTTC	CSALRDHSYEQYF
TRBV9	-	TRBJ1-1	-	TGTGCCAGCAGCGCTCGTGGGGAACTGAACACTGAAGCTTTCTTT	CASSARGELNTEAFF
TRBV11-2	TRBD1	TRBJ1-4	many	TGTGCCAGCAGCCAAGGACAGGGTATGGATGAAAAACTGTTTTTT	CASSQGQGMDEKLFF
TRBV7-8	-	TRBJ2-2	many	TGTGCCAGCAGCTTAACTATCACCGGGGAGCTGTTTTTT	CASSLTITGELFF
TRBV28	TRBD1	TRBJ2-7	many	TGTGCCAGCAGCAACCGACAGGGGTTCGACGAGCAGTACTTC	CASSNRQGFDEQYF
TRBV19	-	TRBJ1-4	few	TGTGCCAGTAGTATGATGATAGGGAGAAATGAAAAACTGTTTTTT	CASSMMIGRNEKLFF
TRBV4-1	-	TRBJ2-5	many	TGCGCCAGCAGCCAACCCCGGGAACGGGAGACCCAGTACTTC	CASSQPRERETQYF